The 29 T cell receptor beta chains reported below all come from one sample, sequenced in a study of T cell changes during pregnancy in multiple sclerosis. Clones were sequenced by immunoSEQ multiplex PCR, and TCRdb holds only the in-frame ones, with some missing. The top ten clones hold approximately 1% of a sample with 70,000 to 80,000 clones, 85% to 95% of them seen once. Sequenced material: peripheral blood, taken in the first trimester of pregnancy. The source is a female donor with multiple sclerosis, enrolled in a pregnancy study.

In this sample, this clone turned up a few times. The genes are TRBV19 and TRBJ2-2; 14 nucleotides line up with TRBD2. The trim removed 8 bases at V and 5 bases at J, leaving 10 bases unmatched. Germline-derived CDR1 and CDR2 are LNHDA and SQIVND (reference sequence). CDR3 length: 17 amino acids. Written as DNA, the CDR3 is TGTGCCAGTGCCACGTGGGGACTAGCGGGAGATACCGGGGAGCTGTTTTTT. Residues: CASATWGLAGDTGELFF.

A single count supports this clone. The chain employs TRBV25-1 and TRBJ1-2; 8 bases are shared with TRBD1. This CDR3 contains 16 residues. Trimming took 1 base from V and 4 from J; bases not matched to a gene: 8. CDR1 MGHDK and CDR2 SYGVNS come from the germline V gene. The DNA for the CDR3 is TGTGCCAGCAGTGAATCTCCGGGACAGGAAATCTATGGCTACACCTTC. Translated, it gives CASSESPGQEIYGYTF.

The rearrangement links TRBV19 to TRBJ1-4; 8 nucleotides match TRBD1. The CDR3 sequence is 16 residues long. The V gene's germline CDR1 is LNHDA and CDR2 SQIVND (reference sequence). J gave up 3 bases and V 5 bases, and 8 bases lay outside the gene matches. The CDR3 bases are TGTGCCAGTAGTGCCTGGACAGGGTTTGCTAATGAAAAACTGTTTTTT. Encoded protein: CASSAWTGFANEKLFF. Complete variable domain (other parts from reference TRBV19 and TRBJ1-4): DGGITQSPKYLFRKEGQNVTLSCEQNLNHDAMYWYRQDPGQGLRLIYYSQIVNDFQKGDIAEGYSVSREKKESFPLTVTSAQKNPTAFYLCASSAWTGFANEKLFFGSGTQLSVL.

This rearrangement joins TRBV2 to TRBJ2-7; TRBD2 matches at 9 bases. V dropped 5 bases and J dropped 7; count of bases not matched to a gene: 9. Germline V gives CDR1 SNHLY, CDR2 FYNNEI. This CDR3 spans 14 amino acids. The CDR3 DNA follows: TGTGCCAGCAGTTTCGGACTAGCGCTTACGGAGCAGTACTTC. It specifies CASSFGLALTEQYF.

The chain has TRBV29-1 and TRBJ2-3; D is undetermined. The V and J ends lost 7 bases and 6 bases respectively, with 8 bases between them. The germline CDR1 and CDR2 sequences are SQVTM and ANQGSEA. The CDR3 contains 10 residues. CDR3 region: CSGIGDTQYF. The CDR3 bases are TGCAGCGGGATCGGGGATACGCAGTATTTT.

This chain connects TRBV27 to TRBJ2-5; possibly TRBD1 for D (6 bases). This CDR3 has 15 residues. Between the trimmed V and J ends, which lost 0 bases and 4 bases, there was a span of 12 bases. The germline gives CDR1 MNHEY, CDR2 SMNVEV (reference sequence). DNA of the CDR3: TGTGCCAGCAGTTTATCGAGCAGGGGTCGAGAGACCCAGTACTTC. It is translated as CASSLSSRGRETQYF.

The V gene is TRBV6-5, the J gene TRBJ2-7; 9 bases line up with TRBD1. Germline V gives CDR1 MNHEY, CDR2 SVGAGI. The CDR3 length is 14 residues. The trim removed 6 bases at V and 7 bases at J, leaving 10 bases unmatched. Written as DNA, the CDR3 is TGTGCCAGCAGCCGGTCACAGGGGGCCGGGGAGCAGTACTTC. Residues: CASSRSQGAGEQYF.

CDR3 bases: TGTGCCAGCAGCGCCCGACAGGGAGGAAATGAAAAACTGTTTTTT. Amino acids: CASSARQGGNEKLFF. The chain couples TRBV9 to TRBJ1-4, with 7 bases that match TRBD1. This CDR3 is built from 15 residues. In germline, CDR1 is SGDLS, CDR2 YYNGEE. The V segment lost 3 bases and the J segment 5 bases; nucleotides outside the gene matches: 7.

This sequence joins TRBV9 and TRBJ1-1, with D hard to call. CDR1 SGDLS and CDR2 YYNGEE come from the germline V gene. V lost 4 bases and J 0 bases, leaving 16 bases between the germline ends. The CDR3 is made up of 16 amino acids. Here the CDR3 DNA reads TGTGCCAGCAGCCCTAAGTGGAGCCCAATGAACACTGAAGCTTTCTTT. It codes for CASSPKWSPMNTEAFF. Complete variable domain (other parts from reference TRBV9 and TRBJ1-1): DSGVTQTPKHLITATGQRVTLRCSPRSGDLSVYWYQQSLDQGLQFLIQYYNGEERAKGNILERFSAQQFPDLHSELNLSSLELGDSALYFCASSPKWSPMNTEAFFGQGTRLTVV.

V usage is TRBV21-1 and J usage is TRBJ2-1; the table gives TRBD1 as D, unverified against the DNA. TRBV21-1 is labeled a pseudogene. The CDR3 spans 17 residues. CDR3 in DNA: TGTGCCAGCAGCAGACGTAGGACAGGGAGCTCCTACAATGAGCAGTTCTTC. Its protein is CASSRRRTGSSYNEQFF.

This chain uses TRBV7-2 with TRBJ2-3; TRBD2 is a possible D gene (7 bases). The CDR3 extends over 17 amino acids. Trimming took off 1 base at V and 3 bases at J, with 17 bases between the two ends. Germline V gene sequence: CDR1 SGHTA, CDR2 FQGNSA. In nucleotides, the CDR3 is TGTGCCAGCAGCTTAGTGGGCGGGGGCCGTGGTACAGATACGCAGTATTTT. Translated, it gives CASSLVGGGRGTDTQYF. Variable domain in full (rest from reference TRBV7-2 and TRBJ2-3): GAGVSQSPSNKVTEKGKDVELRCDPISGHTALYWYRQSLGQGLEFLIYFQGNSAPDKSGLPSDRFSAERTGGSVSTLTIQRTQQEDSAVYLCASSLVGGGRGTDTQYFGPGTRLTVL.

The chain links TRBV9 to TRBJ2-1; 10 nucleotides match TRBD1. V lost 4 bases and J lost 4; bases outside the gene matches: 5. The CDR3 length is 15 residues. The germline V gene encodes CDR1 SGDLS and CDR2 YYNGEE. CDR3 sequence (DNA): TGTGCCAGCAGCTACGGACAGGGGGGTTACAATGAGCAGTTCTTC. This translates into CASSYGQGGYNEQFF.

The CDR3 DNA reads TGCGCCAGCAGAGGGACACCACCTGAAGCTTTCTTT. Encoded protein: CASRGTPPEAFF. The rearrangement joins TRBV4-1 to TRBJ1-1; D is possibly TRBD1 (6 bases). CDR1 is MGHRA, CDR2 YSYEKL, per germline. The ends were cut back, 6 bases at V and 6 bases at J, with 11 bases in the middle. The CDR3 runs 12 residues.

This CDR3 is CASSFGTGGTEAFF. The CDR3 DNA sequence: TGTGCCAGCAGCTTTGGGACAGGGGGCACTGAAGCTTTCTTT. This chain uses TRBV7-3 with TRBJ1-1; TRBD1 matches 11 bases. The CDR3 extends over 14 amino acids. Germline assignment: CDR1 SGHTA and CDR2 FQGTGA. V was pared by 3 bases and J by 4 bases, with 1 base of the junction left unmatched.

This chain joins TRBV15 and TRBJ1-1; D unresolved. There are 14 residues in the CDR3. From germline, CDR1 is LNHNV and CDR2 YYDKDF (reference sequence). V lost 1 base to trimming and J lost 1 base, with 7 bases between them. CDR3 nucleotides: TGTGCCACCAGCAGAGGAGAGGGGAACACTGAAGCTTTCTTT. This encodes CATSRGEGNTEAFF. Based on the CDR3 plus reference TRBV15 and TRBJ1-1, the full variable domain is DAMVIQNPRYQVTQFGKPVTLSCSQTLNHNVMYWYQQKSSQAPKLLFHYYDKDFNNEADTPDNFQSRRPNTSFCFLDIRSPGLGDTAMYLCATSRGEGNTEAFFGQGTRLTVV.

The chain is built from TRBV7-9 and TRBJ2-1, with 8 bases matching TRBD2. Trimming removed 2 bases from V and 6 bases from J; junction bases left unmatched: 6. Germline V gives CDR1 SEHNR, CDR2 FQNEAQ (reference sequence). CDR3 length equals 15 residues. The CDR3, as DNA: TGTGCCAGCAGCTTACCGGGACTAGAATTCAATGAGCAGTTCTTC. Protein: CASSLPGLEFNEQFF.

The chain uses TRBV18 and TRBJ1-5, with no clear D. The V end lost 0 bases, the J end lost 3 bases, and 6 bases lay between the germline ends. From germline, CDR1 is KGHSH and CDR2 LQKENI. CDR3 length: 14 amino acids. The CDR3 region is CASSPPENNQPQHF. In nucleotides, the CDR3 is TGTGCCAGCTCACCACCAGAGAACAATCAGCCCCAGCATTTT.

The rearrangement joins TRBV27 to TRBJ1-2, with 7 nucleotides matching TRBD1. The CDR3 runs 14 residues. The junction had 5 bases not matched to a gene; V was cut back by 5 bases and J by 2 bases. CDR1 and CDR2 from the germline V gene are MNHEY and SMNVEV (reference sequence). The CDR3 bases are TGTGCCAGCAGTCCGACAGGGCCCAACTATGGCTACACCTTC. Amino acid sequence: CASSPTGPNYGYTF.

The genes are TRBV7-3 and TRBJ2-2; 11 bases are shared with TRBD1. Germline V gene lookup returns CDR1 SGHTA and CDR2 FQGTGA. V dropped 5 bases and J dropped 10; count of bases not matched to a gene: 15. The CDR3 runs 17 residues. The CDR3 region has the DNA TGTGCCAGCAGCCACGACGGGACAGGGGGGCTCAAGACGGAGCTGTTTTTT. Encoded protein: CASSHDGTGGLKTELFF.

This rearrangement joins TRBV18 to TRBJ2-3, with a tentative D call TRBD2 (5 bases). V gave up 6 bases and J gave up 5 bases, with 15 bases separating them. Germline CDR1 KGHSH, CDR2 LQKENI. The CDR3 spans 14 residues. The CDR3 sequence: CASSSVKREDTQYF. CDR3 DNA: TGTGCCAGCTCCTCAGTGAAACGGGAAGATACGCAGTATTTT.

This chain uses TRBV19 with TRBJ1-5, with D unclear. The CDR3 spans 14 residues. The germline V gene has CDR1 LNHDA and CDR2 SQIVND (reference sequence). V gave up 3 bases and J gave up 0 bases, with 6 bases separating them. The CDR3: CASSIVFSNQPQHF. CDR3 nucleotides: TGTGCCAGTAGTATTGTCTTTAGCAATCAGCCCCAGCATTTT.

This chain connects TRBV28 to TRBJ2-3; TRBD2 might be the D (6 bases). Trimming took off 1 base at V and 5 bases at J, with 16 bases between the two ends. The CDR3 contains 16 residues. CDR1 is MDHEN and CDR2 is SYDVKM in the germline V gene. The CDR3 spells CASSLLVGVGGDTQYF. CDR3 nucleotide sequence: TGTGCCAGCAGTTTATTGGTGGGGGTGGGGGGAGATACGCAGTATTTT.

The chain has TRBV9 and TRBJ2-1, with a tentative D call TRBD2 (5 bases). The CDR3 is 15 amino acids. Germline CDR1 SGDLS, CDR2 YYNGEE. V lost 4 bases, J lost 5 bases, and 16 bases lay in between. CDR3 sequence reads: CASSPRWPGDNEQFF. The DNA of the CDR3 is TGTGCCAGCAGCCCCCGGTGGCCCGGGGACAATGAGCAGTTCTTC. Full variable domain (missing parts from reference TRBV9 and TRBJ2-1): DSGVTQTPKHLITATGQRVTLRCSPRSGDLSVYWYQQSLDQGLQFLIQYYNGEERAKGNILERFSAQQFPDLHSELNLSSLELGDSALYFCASSPRWPGDNEQFFGPGTRLTVL.

The J gene is TRBJ2-7, the V gene TRBV5-1; D is possibly TRBD1 (6 bases). This CDR3 has 16 amino acids. Looked up from germline, CDR1 is SGHRS and CDR2 is YFSETQ. V lost 1 base to trimming and J lost 0 bases, with 14 bases between them. CDR3 amino acids: CASSLYPGATSYEQYF. CDR3 DNA sequence: TGCGCCAGCAGCTTGTACCCAGGGGCGACCTCCTACGAGCAGTACTTC. The variable domain in full, completed from reference TRBV5-1 and TRBJ2-7, reads KAGVTQTPRYLIKTRGQQVTLSCSPISGHRSVSWYQQTPGQGLQFLFEYFSETQRNKGNFPGRFSGRQFSNSRSEMNVSTLELGDSALYLCASSLYPGATSYEQYFGPGTRLTVT.

The chain is built from TRBV11-2 and TRBJ1-1, with D possibly matching TRBD1 (6 bases). Trimming took off 0 bases at V and 6 bases at J, with 17 bases between the two ends. Germline CDR1 SGHAT, CDR2 FQNNGV. This CDR3 contains 16 residues. The CDR3 loop reads CASSLDLGQKGAEAFF. The CDR3, as DNA: TGTGCCAGCAGCTTAGATTTGGGCCAAAAGGGGGCTGAAGCTTTCTTT. Filled out from reference TRBV11-2 and TRBJ1-1, the complete variable domain reads EAGVAQSPRYKIIEKRQSVAFWCNPISGHATLYWYQQILGQGPKLLIQFQNNGVVDDSQLPKDRFSAERLKGVDSTLKIQPAKLEDSAVYLCASSLDLGQKGAEAFFGQGTRLTVV.

Here the CDR3 reads CASSLESGFRARRANEQFF. The CDR3 DNA follows: TGTGCCAGCAGCTTAGAGTCTGGTTTCAGGGCTCGTCGGGCCAATGAGCAGTTCTTC. The gene calls are TRBV7-6 and TRBJ2-1, with D maybe TRBD1 (5 bases). Looked up from germline, CDR1 is SGHVS and CDR2 is FNYEAQ. This CDR3 comprises 19 residues. V was trimmed by 1 base and J by 6 bases, leaving 25 bases between them.

The V and J genes are TRBV19 and TRBJ1-4; possibly TRBD1 for D (5 bases). In germline, CDR1 is LNHDA, CDR2 SQIVND (reference sequence). The CDR3 sequence is 15 residues long. Deletions cut 4 bases from V and 7 bases from J, with 16 bases between. CDR3 sequence reads: CASSTAGWIGEKLFF. The DNA of the CDR3 is TGTGCCAGTAGTACCGCAGGGTGGATAGGTGAAAAACTGTTTTTT.

This chain connects TRBV4-1 to TRBJ2-2; D gene ambiguous. Germline CDR1 reads MGHRA; CDR2 reads YSYEKL. The V end lost 4 bases, the J end lost 5 bases, and 11 bases lay between the germline ends. This CDR3 comprises 14 residues. The CDR3 DNA reads TGCGCCAGCAGCCCCGGTGAGTGGACCGGGGAGCTGTTTTTT. Its protein is CASSPGEWTGELFF.

The chain recombines TRBV9 with TRBJ2-1; the D is unclear. Germline V CDR1 and CDR2: SGDLS, YYNGEE. Trimming removed 3 bases from V and 0 bases from J, with 25 bases in between. The CDR3 extends over 20 amino acids. CDR3 nucleotide sequence: TGTGCCAGCAGCGCTCCCCTGGCCCCCTACGGGTCGAACTCCTACAATGAGCAGTTCTTC. This gives the protein CASSAPLAPYGSNSYNEQFF.